These 14 T cell receptor beta chains share one sample of origin, sequenced in a study of blood T cell repertoires in COVID-19. Libraries were prepared by immunoSEQ multiplex PCR; TCRdb keeps only in-frame clonotypes and omits some of them. The table includes 59,000 or so clones, about 80% detected once. Sequencing was performed on peripheral blood. These receptors originate from a man aged 55-75 years with acute or convalescent COVID-19.

The chain combines TRBV7-2 with TRBJ1-6; possible D gene TRBD1, 6 bases. Trimming took 5 bases from V and 6 from J, leaving 14 bases between them. This CDR3 has 15 amino acids. From germline, CDR1 is SGHTA and CDR2 FQGNSA. The chain's CDR3 is CASSRTASPNSPLHF. The CDR3 DNA is TGTGCCAGCAGCCGGACAGCCTCCCCTAATTCACCCCTCCACTTT.

This clone is a singleton in its sample. The chain uses TRBV3-1 (or the pseudogene TRBV3-2) and TRBJ2-1; maybe TRBD2 (7 bases). This CDR3 contains 18 residues. V lost 1 base and J 2 bases, leaving 18 bases between the germline ends. Germline CDR1 LGHDT, CDR2 YNNKEL (reference sequence). CDR3 sequence: CASSQGEAVRGPYNEQFF. In DNA, the CDR3 is TGTGCCAGCAGCCAAGGGGAGGCGGTGCGGGGGCCCTACAATGAGCAGTTCTTC.

This clone came up once. The rearrangement joins TRBV7-2 to TRBJ1-2; 8 bases are a match to TRBD1. Per the germline V gene, CDR1 is SGHTA and CDR2 is FQGNSA. CDR3 length equals 15 residues. Trimming took 3 bases from V and 3 from J; bases not matched to a gene: 6. Here the CDR3 DNA reads TGTGCCAGCAGCTTTGCGGACAGGGCGCACTATGGCTACACCTTC. Its protein product is CASSFADRAHYGYTF.

This chain joins TRBV9 and TRBJ1-3; TRBD1 aligns across 7 bases. The trim removed 5 bases at V and 2 bases at J, leaving 4 bases unmatched. CDR1 and CDR2 (germline): SGDLS, YYNGEE. This CDR3 comprises 14 residues. The CDR3 region is CASRLGTAGNTIYF. The CDR3 nucleotides read TGTGCCAGCAGACTAGGGACAGCTGGAAACACCATATATTTT.

V usage is TRBV12-3 or TRBV12-4 and J usage is TRBJ2-7, with TRBD1 identical over 8 bases. V lost 6 bases to trimming and J lost 1 base; unmatched junction nucleotides: 2. The CDR3 has 13 residues. The CDR3 is CASRGQDSYEQYF. CDR3 bases: TGTGCCAGCAGGGGACAGGATTCCTACGAGCAGTACTTC.

The chain joins TRBV2 to TRBJ1-5, with 12 bases that match TRBD1. V gave up 7 bases and J gave up 8 bases; unmatched junction bases: 6. Germline-derived CDR1 and CDR2 are SNHLY and FYNNEI. The CDR3 loop spans 14 amino acids. The CDR3 DNA sequence: TGTGCCAGCACCGGGACAGGGGGCGTTGAGCCCCAGCATTTT. Its protein is CASTGTGGVEPQHF.

The rearrangement links TRBV24-1 to TRBJ1-2; D gene uncertain. CDR1 and CDR2 (germline): KGHDR, SFDVKD. V lost 0 bases and J 8 bases, leaving 12 bases between the germline ends. This CDR3 contains 14 residues. CDR3 bases: TGTGCCACCAGTGATTTGGAACACCCTTTCGGCTACACCTTC. It codes for CATSDLEHPFGYTF.

This clone is a singleton in its sample. A read error may produce the germline difference seen at one junction end. The rearrangement uses TRBV28 and TRBJ2-7, with D possibly being TRBD2 (5 bases). The CDR3 length is 11 residues. Germline loops: CDR1 MDHEN, CDR2 SYDVKM. CDR3 sequence reads: CASSFVEEREF. The CDR3, as DNA: TGTGCCAGCAGTTTTGTGGAAGAGAGGGAGTTC.

In its sample, this clone was seen many times. This specimen includes other DNA sequences encoding the same CDR3. The chain is built from TRBV5-1 and TRBJ2-1; TRBD2 matches 7 bases. From germline, CDR1 is SGHRS and CDR2 YFSETQ. V lost 0 bases to trimming and J lost 4 bases; unmatched junction nucleotides: 4. The CDR3 sequence is 15 residues long. The CDR3 protein is CASSLGSSGYNEQFF. The CDR3 DNA sequence: TGCGCCAGCAGCTTGGGATCTAGCGGATACAATGAGCAGTTCTTC.

The rearrangement uses TRBV10-3 and TRBJ2-1, with D possibly being TRBD2 (6 bases). CDR3 length: 14 residues. V lost 6 bases and J 1 base, leaving 10 bases between the germline ends. Per the germline V gene, CDR1 is ENHRY and CDR2 is SYGVKD. The CDR3: CAIRDSGSYNEQFF. Here the CDR3 DNA reads TGTGCCATCAGGGATAGCGGATCCTACAATGAGCAGTTCTTC.

The rearrangement links TRBV19 to TRBJ2-7; no firm D call. CDR1 and CDR2 (germline): LNHDA, SQIVND (reference sequence). Trimming removed 3 bases from V and 2 bases from J, with 14 bases in between. The CDR3 length is 15 residues. CDR3 sequence (DNA): TGTGCCAGTAGTATTTCGCCTTATACAGCCTACGAGCAGTACTTC. Residues: CASSISPYTAYEQYF.

DNA for the CDR3: TGTGCCAGTACCGATCCCGGAAGGGGTTACAATGAGCAGTTCTTC. This codes for CASTDPGRGYNEQFF. V and J are TRBV19 and TRBJ2-1; maybe TRBD1 (5 bases). The CDR3 is 15 amino acids. CDR1 and CDR2 (germline): LNHDA, SQIVND (reference sequence). V lost 7 bases to trimming and J lost 4 bases, with 17 bases between them.

The chain couples TRBV11-1 to TRBJ2-7; 16 positions agree with TRBD2. The V and J ends lost 5 bases and 2 bases, in that order; junction bases with no gene match: 3. CDR1 SGHAT and CDR2 FQDESV come from the germline V gene (reference sequence). The CDR3 is made up of 16 amino acids. The CDR3 here is CASSGGTSGGAYEQYF. CDR3 nucleotide sequence: TGTGCCAGCAGCGGAGGGACTAGCGGGGGGGCCTACGAGCAGTACTTC.

In this sample, this clone turned up once. V usage is TRBV28 and J usage is TRBJ1-6, with 8 bases fitting TRBD1. This CDR3 spans 15 amino acids. Per the germline V gene, CDR1 is MDHEN and CDR2 is SYDVKM. V lost 4 bases and J lost 5; bases outside the gene matches: 4. The CDR3 bases are TGTGCCAGCAGTTCGCCGGGACAGGATAATTCACCCCTCCACTTT. This sequence encodes CASSSPGQDNSPLHF.